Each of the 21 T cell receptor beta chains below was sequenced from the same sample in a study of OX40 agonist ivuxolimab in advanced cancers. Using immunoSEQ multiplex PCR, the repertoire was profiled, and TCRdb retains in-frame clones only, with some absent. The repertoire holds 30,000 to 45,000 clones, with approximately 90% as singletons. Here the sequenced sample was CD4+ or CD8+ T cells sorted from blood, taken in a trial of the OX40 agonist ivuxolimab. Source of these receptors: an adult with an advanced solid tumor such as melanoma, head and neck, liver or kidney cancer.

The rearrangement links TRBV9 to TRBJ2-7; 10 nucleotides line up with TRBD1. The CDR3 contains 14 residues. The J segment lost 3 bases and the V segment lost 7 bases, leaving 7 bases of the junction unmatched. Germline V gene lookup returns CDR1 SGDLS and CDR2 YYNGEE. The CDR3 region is CASATGQGSYEQYF. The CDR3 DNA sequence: TGTGCCAGCGCCACGGGACAGGGGAGCTACGAGCAGTACTTC.

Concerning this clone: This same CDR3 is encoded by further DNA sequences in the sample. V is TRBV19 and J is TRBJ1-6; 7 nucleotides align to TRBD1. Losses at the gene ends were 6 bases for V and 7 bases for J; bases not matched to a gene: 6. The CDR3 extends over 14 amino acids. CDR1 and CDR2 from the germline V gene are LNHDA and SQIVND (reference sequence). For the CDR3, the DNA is TGTGCCAGTAGCACCGGGACAGTGAATTCACCCCTCCACTTT. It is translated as CASSTGTVNSPLHF. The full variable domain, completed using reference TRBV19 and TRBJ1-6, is DGGITQSPKYLFRKEGQNVTLSCEQNLNHDAMYWYRQDPGQGLRLIYYSQIVNDFQKGDIAEGYSVSREKKESFPLTVTSAQKNPTAFYLCASSTGTVNSPLHFGNGTRLTVT.

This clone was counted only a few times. For the CDR3, the DNA is TGTGCCAGCAGTTCTACTTTGACAGTCTACGAGCAGTACTTC. Protein sequence: CASSSTLTVYEQYF. The chain recombines TRBV6-5 with TRBJ2-7; D is possibly TRBD1 (5 bases). Germline loops: CDR1 MNHEY, CDR2 SVGAGI. The CDR3 spans 14 residues. Trimming stripped 4 bases from V and 3 bases from J, with 13 bases between.

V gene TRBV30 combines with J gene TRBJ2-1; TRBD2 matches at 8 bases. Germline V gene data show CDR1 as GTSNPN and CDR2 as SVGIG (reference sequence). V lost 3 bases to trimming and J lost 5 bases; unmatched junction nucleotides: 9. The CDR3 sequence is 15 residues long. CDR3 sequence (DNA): TGTGCCTGGAGCGCGGGGCTAGCGGGTCACAATGAGCAGTTCTTC. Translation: CAWSAGLAGHNEQFF.

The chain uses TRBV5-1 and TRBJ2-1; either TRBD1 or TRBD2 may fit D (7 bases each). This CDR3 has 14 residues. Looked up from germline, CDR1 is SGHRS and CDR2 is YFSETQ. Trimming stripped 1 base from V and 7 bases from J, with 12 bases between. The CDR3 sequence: CASSLQGGKNEQFF. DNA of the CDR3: TGCGCCAGCAGCTTGCAGGGGGGGAAGAATGAGCAGTTCTTC.

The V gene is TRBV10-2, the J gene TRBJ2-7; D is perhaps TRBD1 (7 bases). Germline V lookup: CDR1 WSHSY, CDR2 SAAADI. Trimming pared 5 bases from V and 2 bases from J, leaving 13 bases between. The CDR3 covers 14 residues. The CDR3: CASSQQGGTYEQYF. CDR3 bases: TGCGCCAGCAGTCAGCAGGGGGGTACCTACGAGCAGTACTTC.

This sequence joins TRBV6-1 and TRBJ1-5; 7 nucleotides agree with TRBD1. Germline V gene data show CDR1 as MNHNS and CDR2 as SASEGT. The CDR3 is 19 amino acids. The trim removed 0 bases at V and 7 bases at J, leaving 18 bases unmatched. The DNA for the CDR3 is TGTGCCAGCAGTGAAGCTATTGGAACAGGGGAGGCGGCTAGGCAGCCCCAGCATTTT. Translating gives CASSEAIGTGEAARQPQHF.

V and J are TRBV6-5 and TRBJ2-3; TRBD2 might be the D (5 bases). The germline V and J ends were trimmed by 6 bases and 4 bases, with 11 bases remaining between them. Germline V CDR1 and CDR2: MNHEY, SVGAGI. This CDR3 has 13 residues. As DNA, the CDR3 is TGTGCCAGCAGCCGTGGGCGGGCAGATACGCAGTATTTT. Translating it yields CASSRGRADTQYF.

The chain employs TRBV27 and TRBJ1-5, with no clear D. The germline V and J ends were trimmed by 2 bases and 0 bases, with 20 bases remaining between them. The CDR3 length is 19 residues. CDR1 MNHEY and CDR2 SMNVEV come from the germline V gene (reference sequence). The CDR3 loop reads CASSLRTGVDGASNQPQHF. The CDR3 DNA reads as TGTGCCAGCAGTTTAAGGACCGGCGTAGACGGAGCTAGCAATCAGCCCCAGCATTTT.

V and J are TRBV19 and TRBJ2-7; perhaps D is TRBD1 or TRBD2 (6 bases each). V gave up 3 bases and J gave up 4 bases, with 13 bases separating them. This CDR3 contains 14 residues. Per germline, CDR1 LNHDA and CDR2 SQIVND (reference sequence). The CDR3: CASSIRGRRYEQYF. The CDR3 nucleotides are TGTGCCAGTAGTATCCGGGGGCGAAGGTACGAGCAGTACTTC.

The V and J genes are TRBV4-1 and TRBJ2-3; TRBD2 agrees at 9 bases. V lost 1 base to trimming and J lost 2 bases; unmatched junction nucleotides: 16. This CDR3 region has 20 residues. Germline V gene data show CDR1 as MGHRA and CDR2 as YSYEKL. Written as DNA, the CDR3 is TGCGCCAGCAGCCAAGCTACCGATGGGACTAGCTTTGGGTCCACAGATACGCAGTATTTT. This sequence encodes CASSQATDGTSFGSTDTQYF.

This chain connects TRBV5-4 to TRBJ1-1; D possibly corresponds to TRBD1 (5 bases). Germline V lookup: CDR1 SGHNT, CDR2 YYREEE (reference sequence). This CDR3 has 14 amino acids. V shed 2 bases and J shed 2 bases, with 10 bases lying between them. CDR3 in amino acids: CASSFPGGNTEAFF. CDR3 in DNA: TGTGCCAGCAGCTTTCCTGGGGGTAACACTGAAGCTTTCTTT.

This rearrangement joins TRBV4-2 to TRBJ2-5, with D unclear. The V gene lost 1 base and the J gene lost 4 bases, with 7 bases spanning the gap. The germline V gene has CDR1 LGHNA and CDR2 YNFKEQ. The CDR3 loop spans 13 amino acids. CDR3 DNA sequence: TGTGCCAGCAGCCAAGTCGGGCGAGAGACCCAGTACTTC. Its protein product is CASSQVGRETQYF.

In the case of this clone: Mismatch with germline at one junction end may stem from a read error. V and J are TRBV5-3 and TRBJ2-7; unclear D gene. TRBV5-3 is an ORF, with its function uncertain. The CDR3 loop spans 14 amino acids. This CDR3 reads CASSSLNPSYEQYF. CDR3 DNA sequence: TGTGCCAGCAGCTCGCTAAACCCTTCCTACGAGCAGTACTTC.

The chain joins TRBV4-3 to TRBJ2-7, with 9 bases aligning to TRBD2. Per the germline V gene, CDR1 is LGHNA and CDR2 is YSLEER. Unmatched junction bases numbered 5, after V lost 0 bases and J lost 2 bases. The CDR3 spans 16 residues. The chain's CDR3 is CASSQDPAGGAYEQYF. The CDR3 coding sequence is TGCGCCAGCAGCCAAGACCCAGCGGGGGGCGCCTACGAGCAGTACTTC.

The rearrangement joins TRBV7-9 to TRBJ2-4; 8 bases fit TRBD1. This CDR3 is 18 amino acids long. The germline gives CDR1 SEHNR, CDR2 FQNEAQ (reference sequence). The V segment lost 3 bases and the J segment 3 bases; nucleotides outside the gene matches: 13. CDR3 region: CASSFGEGQALGKNIQYF. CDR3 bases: TGTGCCAGCAGCTTCGGCGAGGGACAGGCCTTGGGCAAAAACATTCAGTACTTC.

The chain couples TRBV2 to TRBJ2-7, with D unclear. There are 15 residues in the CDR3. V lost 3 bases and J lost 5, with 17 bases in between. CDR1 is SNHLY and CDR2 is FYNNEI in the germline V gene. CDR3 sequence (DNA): TGTGCCAGCAGTGACGGGTCCGGGTTGACGGACGAGCAGTACTTC. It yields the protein CASSDGSGLTDEQYF.

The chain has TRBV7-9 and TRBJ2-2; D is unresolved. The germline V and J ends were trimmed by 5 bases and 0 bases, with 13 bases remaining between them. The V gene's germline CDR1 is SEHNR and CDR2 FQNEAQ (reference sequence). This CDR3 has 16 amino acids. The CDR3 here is CASSQGANANTGELFF. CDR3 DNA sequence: TGTGCCAGCAGCCAAGGAGCAAACGCGAACACCGGGGAGCTGTTTTTT.

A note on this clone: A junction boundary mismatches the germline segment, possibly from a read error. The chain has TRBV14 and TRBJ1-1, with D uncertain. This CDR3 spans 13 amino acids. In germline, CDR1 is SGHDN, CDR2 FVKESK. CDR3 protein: CASTQGLNTEAFF. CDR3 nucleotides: TGTGCCAGCACCCAAGGGCTGAACACTGAAGCTTTCTTT.

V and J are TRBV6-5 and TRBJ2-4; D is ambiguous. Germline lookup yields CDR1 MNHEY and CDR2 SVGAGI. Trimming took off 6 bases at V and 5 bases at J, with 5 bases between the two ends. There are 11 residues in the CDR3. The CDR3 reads CASRTENIQYF. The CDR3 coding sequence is TGTGCCAGCAGAACCGAAAACATTCAGTACTTC.

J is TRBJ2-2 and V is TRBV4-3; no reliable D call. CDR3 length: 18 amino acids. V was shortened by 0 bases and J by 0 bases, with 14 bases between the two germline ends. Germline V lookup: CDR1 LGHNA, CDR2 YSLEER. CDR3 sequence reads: CASSQDLRGTANTGELFF. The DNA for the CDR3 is TGCGCCAGCAGCCAAGATCTAAGAGGAACAGCGAACACCGGGGAGCTGTTTTTT.